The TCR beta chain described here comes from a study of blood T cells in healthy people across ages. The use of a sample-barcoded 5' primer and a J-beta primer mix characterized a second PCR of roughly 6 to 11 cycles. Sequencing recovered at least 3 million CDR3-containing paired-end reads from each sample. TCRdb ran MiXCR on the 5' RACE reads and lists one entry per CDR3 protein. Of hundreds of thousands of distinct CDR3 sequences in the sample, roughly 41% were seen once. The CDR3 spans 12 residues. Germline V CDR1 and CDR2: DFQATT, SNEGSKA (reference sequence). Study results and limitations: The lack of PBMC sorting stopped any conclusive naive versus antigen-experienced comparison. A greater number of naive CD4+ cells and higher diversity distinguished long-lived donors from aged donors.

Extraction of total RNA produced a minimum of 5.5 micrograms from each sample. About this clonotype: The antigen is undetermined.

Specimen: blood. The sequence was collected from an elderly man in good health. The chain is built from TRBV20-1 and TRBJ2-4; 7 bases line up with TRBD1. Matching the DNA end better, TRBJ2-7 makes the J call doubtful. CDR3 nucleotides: TGCAGGGCCACAGGGGTTAGTTACGAGCAGTACTTC. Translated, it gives CRATGVSYEQYF.